These 32 T cell receptor beta chains originate from one sample sequenced in a study of PD-1 blockade in classical Hodgkin lymphoma. Each patient relapsed following autologous stem cell transplantation, and prior brentuximab vedotin exposure differed. Clones were read by immunoSEQ multiplex PCR, and TCRdb kept only the in-frame ones, dropping some. The table lists 20,000 to 30,000 clones, roughly 78% of them singletons, with roughly 11% in the top ten. The source material was peripheral blood mononuclear cells (PBMCs), sampled before the second cycle of nivolumab. These receptor sequences come from a human donor with classical Hodgkin lymphoma.

The chain is built from TRBV4-2 and TRBJ2-2; no clear D gene. Germline V gene lookup returns CDR1 LGHNA and CDR2 YNFKEQ. The germline V and J ends were trimmed by 0 bases and 3 bases, with 5 bases remaining between them. The CDR3 has 14 amino acids. The CDR3 DNA reads as TGTGCCAGCAGCCAAGACCCGGACACCGGGGAGCTGTTTTTT. Amino acid sequence: CASSQDPDTGELFF.

The chain combines TRBV11-3 with TRBJ2-3; the D gene could be TRBD1 or TRBD2 (5 bases each). Germline V CDR1 and CDR2: SGHNT, YENEEA. V lost 1 base to trimming and J lost 5 bases, with 7 bases between them. The CDR3 is 13 residues long. The CDR3, as DNA: TGTGCCAGCAGCTTAGTTGGGGGAGATACGCAGTATTTT. Protein product: CASSLVGGDTQYF.

This chain joins TRBV6-5 and TRBJ1-1, with D possibly TRBD1 on 5 matching bases. This CDR3 has 13 amino acids. Germline loops: CDR1 MNHEY, CDR2 SVGAGI. V shed 6 bases and J shed 3 bases, with 11 bases lying between them. The CDR3 nucleotides read TGTGCCAGCAGGGGTGACAGCCACACTGAAGCTTTCTTT. Translating gives CASRGDSHTEAFF.

The rearrangement uses TRBV30 and TRBJ2-1, with D possibly called TRBD1 or TRBD2 (5 bases each). The CDR3 is 14 amino acids. Trimming pared 5 bases from V and 5 bases from J, leaving 16 bases between. Germline V gene data show CDR1 as GTSNPN and CDR2 as SVGIG (reference sequence). The CDR3: CAWVRAWGNNEQFF. The CDR3 DNA is TGTGCCTGGGTCCGTGCATGGGGGAACAATGAGCAGTTCTTC.

This clone was seen more than once but under ten times. This chain links TRBV9 with TRBJ2-1, with 14 bases fitting TRBD2. This CDR3 is 19 amino acids long. Losses at the gene ends were 3 bases for V and 1 base for J; bases not matched to a gene: 9. Germline assignment: CDR1 SGDLS and CDR2 YYNGEE. In nucleotides, the CDR3 is TGTGCCAGCAGCGGGAGGACTAGCGGGGGGCGACCGTCCTACAATGAGCAGTTCTTC. The encoded protein is CASSGRTSGGRPSYNEQFF.

The rearrangement joins TRBV27 to TRBJ2-1, with 11 bases identical to TRBD1. The germline V gene encodes CDR1 MNHEY and CDR2 SMNVEV (reference sequence). CDR3 length equals 15 residues. The J segment lost 10 bases and the V segment lost 1 base, leaving 6 bases of the junction unmatched. CDR3 amino acids: CASSLLGTGGLEQFF. CDR3 bases: TGTGCCAGCAGTTTATTGGGGACAGGGGGGTTGGAGCAGTTCTTC.

V is TRBV14 and J is TRBJ1-6, with D tentatively TRBD1 (6 bases). The CDR3 covers 14 residues. Germline-derived CDR1 and CDR2 are SGHDN and FVKESK. The V end was cut by 0 bases, the J end by 10 bases, with 10 bases between. The CDR3 here is CASSQERGRSPLHF. The CDR3 nucleotides read TGTGCCAGCAGCCAAGAGAGGGGGAGATCACCCCTCCACTTT.

The chain couples TRBV9 to TRBJ2-3; TRBD1 agrees at 10 bases. Germline loops: CDR1 SGDLS, CDR2 YYNGEE. CDR3 length: 14 amino acids. V was pared by 4 bases and J by 3 bases, with 2 bases of the junction left unmatched. The CDR3 nucleotides are TGTGCCAGCAGCCCGGACAGGGGGACAGATACGCAGTATTTT. It is translated as CASSPDRGTDTQYF.

The rearrangement joins TRBV6-9 to TRBJ1-1; 7 bases align to TRBD1. CDR3 length equals 14 residues. V lost 6 bases, J lost 0 bases, and 4 bases stayed unmatched. Germline V CDR1 and CDR2: MNHGY, SVAAGI. This chain's CDR3 is CASSPTGMNTEAFF. CDR3 bases: TGTGCCAGCAGCCCGACAGGGATGAACACTGAAGCTTTCTTT.

This clone has just a few counts. This chain joins TRBV7-9 and TRBJ1-2; the D gene is possibly TRBD1 (5 bases). The CDR3 totals 14 residues. The germline V gene encodes CDR1 SEHNR and CDR2 FQNEAQ (reference sequence). V was clipped by 5 bases and J by 2 bases, with 12 bases between them. CDR3 sequence: CASSIGQGNYGYTF. The CDR3 nucleotides are TGTGCCAGCAGCATTGGACAAGGGAACTATGGCTACACCTTC.

This chain joins TRBV28 and TRBJ2-1; TRBD2 agrees at 12 bases. J lost 7 bases, V lost 5 bases, and 15 bases had no gene match. The CDR3 sequence is 18 residues long. Germline V lookup: CDR1 MDHEN, CDR2 SYDVKM. The CDR3 is CASSPQFWPGLAGNEQFF. The CDR3 region has the DNA TGTGCCAGCAGTCCCCAGTTTTGGCCGGGACTAGCGGGTAATGAGCAGTTCTTC.

The V call is TRBV7-9, the J call TRBJ2-7; D remains ambiguous. V was clipped by 5 bases and J by 0 bases, with 8 bases between them. The CDR3 contains 13 residues. Germline assignment: CDR1 SEHNR and CDR2 FQNEAQ (reference sequence). CDR3 residues: CASSPTLSYEQYF. The DNA for the CDR3 is TGTGCCAGCAGCCCTACACTCTCCTACGAGCAGTACTTC.

V gene TRBV7-6 combines with J gene TRBJ1-6; 9 bases align to TRBD1. The length of the CDR3 is 14 residues. The germline CDR1 and CDR2 sequences are SGHVS and FNYEAQ. Unmatched junction bases numbered 3, after V lost 5 bases and J lost 7 bases. CDR3 amino acids: CASSLGTGNSPLHF. CDR3 DNA: TGTGCCAGCAGCCTAGGGACAGGGAATTCACCCCTCCACTTT.

The gene calls are TRBV7-6 and TRBJ2-5, with 8 positions matching TRBD2. Per the germline V gene, CDR1 is SGHVS and CDR2 is FNYEAQ. The CDR3 covers 14 residues. The V gene end was trimmed by 3 bases and the J gene end by 4 bases; junction bases not matched to a gene: 4. CDR3 DNA sequence: TGTGCCAGCAGCTTTACGGGGGGGCGAGAGACCCAGTACTTC. This sequence encodes CASSFTGGRETQYF.

This clone was seen once. V is TRBV27 and J is TRBJ1-2; 7 positions match TRBD1. The germline V gene has CDR1 MNHEY and CDR2 SMNVEV (reference sequence). V was clipped by 2 bases and J by 6 bases; unmatched bases: 6. The CDR3 contains 14 residues. This chain's CDR3 is CASSLRVGGDGYTF. Written as DNA, the CDR3 is TGTGCCAGCAGTTTACGGGTAGGGGGCGATGGCTACACCTTC.

With regard to this clone: This sample also contains other DNA sequences that code for the same CDR3. The V and J genes are TRBV30 and TRBJ1-1; possibly TRBD1 for D (5 bases). Germline lookup yields CDR1 GTSNPN and CDR2 SVGIG (reference sequence). V was trimmed by 3 bases and J by 1 base, leaving 6 bases between them. The CDR3 consists of 12 residues. This chain's CDR3 is CAWRRGNTEAFF. CDR3 nucleotides: TGTGCCTGGAGGAGGGGGAACACTGAAGCTTTCTTT.

About this clone itself: Distinct nucleotide sequences in the sample also encode this CDR3. This chain uses TRBV27 with TRBJ2-5; 10 bases are shared with TRBD1. The CDR3 consists of 14 residues. CDR1 is MNHEY and CDR2 is SMNVEV in the germline V gene (reference sequence). The V gene end was trimmed by 5 bases and the J gene end by 5 bases; junction bases not matched to a gene: 5. CDR3 DNA sequence: TGTGCCAGCAGTCTCGACAGGGGGCTTGAGACCCAGTACTTC. As protein: CASSLDRGLETQYF.

The V call is TRBV18, the J call TRBJ2-2; D unresolved. From germline, CDR1 is KGHSH and CDR2 LQKENI. The CDR3 extends over 12 amino acids. Trimming cost V 3 bases and J 1 base, with 0 bases left between them. CDR3 sequence reads: CASSPNTGELFF. DNA for the CDR3: TGTGCCAGCTCACCGAACACCGGGGAGCTGTTTTTT.

The gene calls are TRBV6-1 and TRBJ1-5; a weak D match, TRBD1 (5 bases). Trimming took 2 bases from V and 5 from J, leaving 16 bases between them. This CDR3 contains 16 residues. Germline V gene sequence: CDR1 MNHNS, CDR2 SASEGT. The CDR3 here is CASSEWHRSRDQPQHF. CDR3 sequence (DNA): TGTGCCAGCAGTGAATGGCACAGGTCCAGAGATCAGCCCCAGCATTTT.

The V call is TRBV6-6, the J call TRBJ1-2; a possible D gene is TRBD1 (5 bases). The V gene's germline CDR1 is MNHNY and CDR2 SVGAGI (reference sequence). The V end lost 6 bases, the J end lost 4 bases, and 9 bases lay between the germline ends. The CDR3 totals 12 residues. The CDR3 sequence is CASSFDSYGYTF. CDR3 bases: TGTGCCAGCAGCTTTGACAGCTATGGCTACACCTTC.

The chain links TRBV9 to TRBJ2-7; D ambiguous. Deletions cut 0 bases from V and 3 bases from J, with 10 bases between. The CDR3 has 14 residues. CDR1 and CDR2 (germline): SGDLS, YYNGEE. CDR3 in DNA: TGTGCCAGCAGCGTAGGTGGCAAGTACTACGAGCAGTACTTC. Translated, it gives CASSVGGKYYEQYF.

In this sample, this clone turned up a few times. The rearrangement uses TRBV5-6 and TRBJ1-1; tentative D call: TRBD1 (6 bases). V gave up 6 bases and J gave up 5 bases, with 8 bases separating them. In germline, CDR1 is SGHDT, CDR2 YYEEEE. The CDR3 is made up of 11 amino acids. The CDR3 loop is CASTRGTEAFF. In nucleotides, the CDR3 is TGTGCCAGCACGAGGGGGACTGAAGCTTTCTTT.

This CDR3 is CAWSRESWVEQFF. As DNA, the CDR3 is TGTGCCTGGAGTAGGGAAAGCTGGGTTGAGCAGTTCTTC. The chain recombines TRBV30 with TRBJ2-1; D is unresolved. Per the germline V gene, CDR1 is GTSNPN and CDR2 is SVGIG (reference sequence). This CDR3 contains 13 residues. V was pared by 2 bases and J by 9 bases, with 14 bases between.

J is TRBJ2-1 and V is TRBV5-1; 9 nucleotides match TRBD2. Germline loops: CDR1 SGHRS, CDR2 YFSETQ. This CDR3 is 16 amino acids long. The V and J ends lost 7 bases and 6 bases, in that order; junction bases with no gene match: 14. CDR3 bases: TGCGCCAGCGCATCAAGACCTAGCGGGGCCCCCAATGAGCAGTTCTTC. Translation: CASASRPSGAPNEQFF.

The chain combines TRBV9 with TRBJ2-5; D is perhaps TRBD1 (7 bases). With 2 bases removed from V and 4 bases from J, the gap between germline ends came to 12 bases. Germline V lookup: CDR1 SGDLS, CDR2 YYNGEE. The length of the CDR3 is 14 residues. CDR3 sequence: CASSVSGGRETQYF. CDR3 nucleotide sequence: TGTGCCAGCAGCGTTTCAGGGGGGCGAGAGACCCAGTACTTC.

The rearrangement links TRBV7-3 to TRBJ1-1; no reliable D call. The CDR3 consists of 13 residues. Between the trimmed V and J ends, which lost 1 base and 3 bases, there was a span of 6 bases. CDR1 is SGHTA, CDR2 FQGTGA, per germline. In DNA form, the CDR3 reads TGTGCCAGCAGCTTAAACCTGGACACTGAAGCTTTCTTT. It is translated as CASSLNLDTEAFF.

The V and J genes are TRBV10-3 and TRBJ2-2; D remains ambiguous. The CDR3 is 12 residues long. Per germline, CDR1 ENHRY and CDR2 SYGVKD. V was pared by 4 bases and J by 8 bases, with 8 bases between. Here the CDR3 reads CAISGGMGELFF. DNA for the CDR3: TGTGCCATCAGTGGGGGAATGGGGGAGCTGTTTTTT.

The V and J genes are TRBV28 and TRBJ2-5; D gene ambiguous. This CDR3 spans 14 amino acids. Per germline, CDR1 MDHEN and CDR2 SYDVKM. With 6 bases removed from V and 1 base from J, the gap between germline ends came to 12 bases. CDR3 sequence: CASSWVSIQETQYF. The CDR3 DNA follows: TGTGCCAGCAGCTGGGTCAGCATCCAAGAGACCCAGTACTTC.

The chain carries TRBV4-1 and TRBJ1-2, with D hard to call. Germline CDR1 MGHRA, CDR2 YSYEKL. The CDR3 extends over 14 amino acids. V shed 4 bases and J shed 0 bases, with 9 bases lying between them. CDR3: CASSPQAANYGYTF. In DNA form, the CDR3 reads TGCGCCAGCAGCCCCCAGGCAGCTAACTATGGCTACACCTTC.

The rearrangement joins TRBV19 to TRBJ2-1; TRBD1 matches at 7 bases. This CDR3 has 14 residues. Germline CDR1 LNHDA, CDR2 SQIVND (reference sequence). V was pared by 7 bases and J by 7 bases, with 10 bases of the junction left unmatched. CDR3 sequence (DNA): TGTGCCAGTACCCCATGGGACAGCAAAAATGAGCAGTTCTTC. This sequence encodes CASTPWDSKNEQFF.

This clone has a handful of counts. The V and J genes are TRBV18 and TRBJ2-7; D remains unclear. The length of the CDR3 is 14 residues. CDR1 and CDR2 from the germline V gene are KGHSH and LQKENI. V lost 3 bases, J lost 3 bases, and 12 bases lay in between. The CDR3 nucleotides are TGTGCCAGCTCACCGGACCAAACATTCTACGAGCAGTACTTC. It yields the protein CASSPDQTFYEQYF.

CDR3 bases: TGTGCCAGCCCTGGACGGGCAACTAATGAAAAACTGTTTTTT. This sequence encodes CASPGRATNEKLFF. The rearrangement joins TRBV11-2 to TRBJ1-4; D remains ambiguous. The CDR3 consists of 14 residues. CDR1 is SGHAT and CDR2 is FQNNGV in the germline V gene. Trimming left V 8 bases short and J 0 bases short, with 10 bases between.